A single T cell receptor beta chain is shown here with its context. Its antigen is currently unknown. The germline V and J ends were trimmed by 5 bases and 2 bases, with 13 bases remaining between them. The CDR3 runs to 15 residues. Germline V gives CDR1 SEHNR, CDR2 FQNEAQ (reference sequence). TCRdb processed the reads anew with MiXCR; each CDR3 protein has one entry. The data contain some 800,000 distinct CDR3 sequences, approximately 32% of them singletons. These data originate in a study of T cell repertoires in cytomegalovirus infection. Study-wide results and limits: HLA-C-restricted CMV-specific TCR beta clonotypes were dominant in the ex vivo response.

The receptor was isolated from a human donor in good health (CMV status not recorded). Some clones in this sample may be carry-over from other donors' samples. The sample was cultured CD8+ T cells from PBMCs, taken from culture after CMV antigen stimulation. The rearrangement joins TRBV7-9 to TRBJ1-3; D gene ambiguous. CDR3 protein: CASSAPGVPGNTIYF. For the CDR3, the DNA is TGTGCCAGCAGCGCACCCGGGGTCCCTGGAAACACCATATATTTT.